The 22 T cell receptor beta chains presented below share a single source sample, sequenced in a study of technical replicates of blood from several donors. Assay: immunoSEQ multiplex PCR; the TCRdb copy retains only in-frame clones and omits some. The sample has around 97,000 clones, about 95% seen once. Sequencing input: T cells isolated from PBMCs. The receptor source for this set is a human donor in good health.

V is TRBV2 and J is TRBJ2-7; D is unclear. The CDR3 has 14 amino acids. Germline-derived CDR1 and CDR2 are SNHLY and FYNNEI. Between the trimmed V and J ends, which lost 2 bases and 3 bases, there was a span of 11 bases. The CDR3 DNA sequence: TGTGCCAGCAGTGAATCCGGGTTTGACTACGAGCAGTACTTC. Translation gives CASSESGFDYEQYF.

J is TRBJ1-5 and V is TRBV6-5, with D possibly TRBD1 on 5 matching bases. V lost 5 bases, J lost 9 bases, and 14 bases lay in between. Germline CDR1 and CDR2: MNHEY and SVGAGI. CDR3 length: 13 amino acids. In DNA, the CDR3 is TGTGCCAGCAGTGTGGAGGGGATCTCGCCCCAGCATTTT. Protein: CASSVEGISPQHF.

The chain is built from TRBV9 and TRBJ2-2; 8 bases fit TRBD2. The CDR3 loop spans 16 amino acids. Germline V gives CDR1 SGDLS, CDR2 YYNGEE. The V and J ends lost 0 bases and 3 bases, in that order; junction bases with no gene match: 4. The CDR3 DNA is TGTGCCAGCAGCGTAGATGTTAGCGGGGACACCGGGGAGCTGTTTTTT. Its translation: CASSVDVSGDTGELFF.

This chain connects TRBV5-4 to TRBJ2-1, with a possible D match to TRBD1 (6 bases). CDR3 length equals 16 residues. Germline V CDR1 and CDR2: SGHNT, YYREEE (reference sequence). Trimming shortened V by 1 base and J by 0 bases, and 11 bases separated the two germline ends. CDR3 region: CASSLSRGSSYNEQFF. The CDR3 region has the DNA TGTGCCAGCAGCTTGAGCAGGGGAAGCTCCTACAATGAGCAGTTCTTC.

The rearrangement links TRBV9 to TRBJ1-1; the D is unclear. V was cut by 2 bases and J by 2 bases, with 13 bases left in between. Germline V gene data show CDR1 as SGDLS and CDR2 as YYNGEE. There are 15 residues in the CDR3. The CDR3 region has the DNA TGTGCCAGCAGCGTTGGCCCGATACCCAACACTGAAGCTTTCTTT. This sequence encodes CASSVGPIPNTEAFF.

This clone was observed once. The J gene is TRBJ2-5, the V gene TRBV27, with no clear D. This CDR3 region has 11 residues. Germline CDR1 and CDR2: MNHEY and SMNVEV (reference sequence). V lost 2 bases, J lost 6 bases, and 4 bases lay in between. CDR3 region: CASSLGQTQYF. The CDR3 nucleotides read TGTGCCAGCAGTTTAGGCCAGACCCAGTACTTC.

Only one count was recorded for this clone. The chain couples TRBV5-4 to TRBJ2-7; tentatively, D is TRBD2 (6 bases). The CDR3 spans 13 residues. Per the germline V gene, CDR1 is SGHNT and CDR2 is YYREEE (reference sequence). V lost 4 bases to trimming and J lost 2 bases, with 10 bases between them. CDR3 bases: TGTGCCAGCAGCCCCAGCGGGCCCTACGAGCAGTACTTC. Protein product: CASSPSGPYEQYF.

The rearrangement uses TRBV4-1 and TRBJ1-2; D remains unclear. The germline V gene has CDR1 MGHRA and CDR2 YSYEKL. The CDR3 contains 12 residues. V lost 4 bases and J 4 bases, leaving 7 bases between the germline ends. The CDR3 region has the DNA TGCGCCAGCAGCCCTACCGGCTATGGCTACACCTTC. Encoded protein: CASSPTGYGYTF.

The chain employs TRBV5-6 and TRBJ1-1; D unresolved. Germline CDR1 is SGHDT and CDR2 is YYEEEE. The germline V and J ends were trimmed by 0 bases and 2 bases, with 8 bases remaining between them. The CDR3 is made up of 14 amino acids. The CDR3 here is CASSLGTANTEAFF. The DNA of the CDR3 is TGTGCCAGCAGCTTGGGGACTGCTAACACTGAAGCTTTCTTT.

The CDR3 reads CASSWNTGELFF. The CDR3 DNA reads as TGTGCCAGCAGCTGGAACACCGGGGAGCTGTTTTTT. The chain couples TRBV28 to TRBJ2-2; D is unresolved. CDR3 length: 12 amino acids. The V gene's germline CDR1 is MDHEN and CDR2 SYDVKM. V shed 6 bases and J shed 1 base, with 3 bases lying between them.

The gene calls are TRBV10-3 and TRBJ2-7; D perhaps matches TRBD1 (6 bases). The germline V gene has CDR1 ENHRY and CDR2 SYGVKD. The V gene lost 6 bases and the J gene lost 3 bases, with 15 bases spanning the gap. This CDR3 is built from 14 residues. As DNA, the CDR3 is TGTGCCATCAGCCGGGACAATTTCGACTACGAGCAGTACTTC. Translated, it gives CAISRDNFDYEQYF.

Worth noting for this clone: The sample carries other DNA sequences with the same CDR3. Written as DNA, the CDR3 is TGTGCCAGCAGTACCGGGAATCAGCCCCAGCATTTT. It specifies CASSTGNQPQHF. The chain recombines TRBV28 with TRBJ1-5; D call uncertain. V was pared by 5 bases and J by 4 bases, with 6 bases between. The germline V gene encodes CDR1 MDHEN and CDR2 SYDVKM. The CDR3 contains 12 residues.

The chain carries TRBV19 and TRBJ1-5; unclear D gene. Germline CDR1 and CDR2: LNHDA and SQIVND (reference sequence). The length of the CDR3 is 12 residues. Trimming removed 2 bases at V and 5 bases at J, with 4 bases between. DNA for the CDR3: TGTGCCAGTAGTATATCGGATCAGCCCCAGCATTTT. It is translated as CASSISDQPQHF.

This clone was seen once. Here the CDR3 reads CATSRGRGAGYNEQFF. CDR3 DNA sequence: TGTGCCACCAGCAGAGGCCGCGGGGCAGGCTACAATGAGCAGTTCTTC. V gene TRBV15 combines with J gene TRBJ2-1; perhaps TRBD2 as D (6 bases). Germline assignment: CDR1 LNHNV and CDR2 YYDKDF (reference sequence). Trimming removed 1 base from V and 3 bases from J, with 13 bases in between. The CDR3 contains 16 residues.

V gene TRBV11-2 combines with J gene TRBJ1-1; D is undetermined. The length of the CDR3 is 17 residues. The V gene's germline CDR1 is SGHAT and CDR2 FQNNGV. V was clipped by 0 bases and J by 0 bases, with 14 bases between them. The CDR3 spells CASSLDPRNPLNTEAFF. The CDR3 DNA follows: TGTGCCAGCAGCTTAGATCCGCGGAACCCCCTGAACACTGAAGCTTTCTTT.

V and J are TRBV27 and TRBJ2-5; possible D gene TRBD2, 5 bases. The CDR3 extends over 17 amino acids. V lost 5 bases and J lost 2, with 21 bases in between. From germline, CDR1 is MNHEY and CDR2 SMNVEV (reference sequence). DNA for the CDR3: TGTGCCAGCAGTCCCGGTGCAAGGACTCGAGTACAAGAGACCCAGTACTTC. Amino acids: CASSPGARTRVQETQYF.

The chain employs TRBV27 and TRBJ2-3; TRBD1 is a possible D gene (6 bases). The germline CDR1 and CDR2 sequences are MNHEY and SMNVEV (reference sequence). The V end lost 2 bases, the J end lost 2 bases, and 11 bases lay between the germline ends. CDR3 length: 15 residues. The DNA of the CDR3 is TGTGCCAGCAGTTTAGGAGACAGGATCACAGATACGCAGTATTTT. Its translation is CASSLGDRITDTQYF.

The chain carries TRBV19 and TRBJ2-1, with unresolved D. The CDR3 consists of 14 residues. CDR1 is LNHDA and CDR2 is SQIVND in the germline V gene (reference sequence). V was pared by 5 bases and J by 0 bases, with 8 bases between. CDR3 bases: TGTGCCAGTAGTCAGACACACTCCTACAATGAGCAGTTCTTC. Translated, it gives CASSQTHSYNEQFF.

This rearrangement joins TRBV4-2 to TRBJ2-1; weak D call: TRBD2 (5 bases). Trimming removed 0 bases from V and 3 bases from J, with 15 bases in between. Per the germline V gene, CDR1 is LGHNA and CDR2 is YNFKEQ. The CDR3 has 17 residues. CDR3 residues: CASSQDPVEVYYNEQFF. The CDR3 bases are TGTGCCAGCAGCCAAGATCCGGTGGAGGTTTACTACAATGAGCAGTTCTTC.

The chain has TRBV4-1 and TRBJ2-2, with TRBD1 matching 11 bases. V lost 1 base to trimming and J lost 9 bases; unmatched junction nucleotides: 13. CDR3 length equals 18 residues. CDR1 and CDR2 from the germline V gene are MGHRA and YSYEKL. The CDR3 protein is CASSQVVSGTGGSWELFF. The CDR3 region has the DNA TGCGCCAGCAGCCAAGTAGTATCCGGGACAGGGGGATCCTGGGAGCTGTTTTTT.

The chain uses TRBV5-1 and TRBJ2-1; 7 bases match TRBD1. After removal of 0 bases from V and 3 bases from J, the junction contained 3 bases not matched to a gene. Germline lookup yields CDR1 SGHRS and CDR2 YFSETQ. CDR3 length: 15 residues. CDR3 nucleotide sequence: TGCGCCAGCAGCTTGGGGGCAGGGGGCTACAATGAGCAGTTCTTC. It yields the protein CASSLGAGGYNEQFF. The entire variable domain, with the rest obtained from reference TRBV5-1 and TRBJ2-1, is as follows: KAGVTQTPRYLIKTRGQQVTLSCSPISGHRSVSWYQQTPGQGLQFLFEYFSETQRNKGNFPGRFSGRQFSNSRSEMNVSTLELGDSALYLCASSLGAGGYNEQFFGPGTRLTVL.

This chain joins TRBV2 and TRBJ1-1; D gene uncertain. This CDR3 is built from 10 residues. CDR1 is SNHLY and CDR2 is FYNNEI in the germline V gene. V was shortened by 4 bases and J by 7 bases, with 4 bases between the two germline ends. This CDR3 reads CASSAVEAFF. The CDR3, as DNA: TGTGCCAGCAGTGCCGTTGAAGCTTTCTTT.